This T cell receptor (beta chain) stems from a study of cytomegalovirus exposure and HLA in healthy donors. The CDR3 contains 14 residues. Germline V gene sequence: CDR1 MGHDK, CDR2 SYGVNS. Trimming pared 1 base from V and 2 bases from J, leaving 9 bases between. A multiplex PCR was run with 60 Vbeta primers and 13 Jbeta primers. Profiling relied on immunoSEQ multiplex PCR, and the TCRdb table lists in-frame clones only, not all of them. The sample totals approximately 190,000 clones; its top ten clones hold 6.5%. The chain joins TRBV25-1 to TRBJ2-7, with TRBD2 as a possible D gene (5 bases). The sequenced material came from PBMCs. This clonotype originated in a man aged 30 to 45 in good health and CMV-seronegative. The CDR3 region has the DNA TGTGCCAGCAGTGAATCGCACGGGGCCTACGAGCAGTACTTC. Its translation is CASSESHGAYEQYF.